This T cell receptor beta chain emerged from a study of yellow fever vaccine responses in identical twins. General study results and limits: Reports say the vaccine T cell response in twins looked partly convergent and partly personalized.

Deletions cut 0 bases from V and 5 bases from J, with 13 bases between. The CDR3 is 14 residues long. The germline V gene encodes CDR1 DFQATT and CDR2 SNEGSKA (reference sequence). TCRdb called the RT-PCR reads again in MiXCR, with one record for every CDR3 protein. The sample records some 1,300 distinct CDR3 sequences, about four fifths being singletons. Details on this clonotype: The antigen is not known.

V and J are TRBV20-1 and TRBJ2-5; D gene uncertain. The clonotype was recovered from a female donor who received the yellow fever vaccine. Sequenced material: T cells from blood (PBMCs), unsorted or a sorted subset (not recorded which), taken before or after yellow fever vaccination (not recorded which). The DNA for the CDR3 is TGCAGTGCTAGAGATTCTATCGTTGGGGAGACCCAGTACTTC. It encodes CSARDSIVGETQYF.